The clone carrying this TCR beta chain occurred many times. Its antigen is unidentified. This sample stems from a study of human T cells and chemical hapten exposure. General observations from the study: Those TCRs sitting above 1 in 1000 frequency stayed the same with DPC sensitization.

Time point defined: patch test 1, 2 weeks after DPC sensitization. Noted treatment: therapeutic diphenylcyclopropenone sensitization with weekly scalp DPC. The library gave individual cDNA molecules unique molecular identifiers. TCRdb recomputed calls from the RACE reads with MiXCR, one row per CDR3 protein. The table shows 65,000 to 95,000 distinct CDR3 sequences, with 10% to 15% occurring only once. This receptor was identified in a woman aged 55-70 years with alopecia areata. Some clones in this sample may be carry-over from other donors' samples. Sequenced material: whole blood, taken in connection with sensitization to the hapten diphenylcyclopropenone (DPC).

CDR3 DNA: TGTGCCAGCAGCCCCCCTCTATCCAGCGGGGGCAAAGAGACCCAGTACTTC. It is translated as CASSPPLSSGGKETQYF. The chain uses TRBV7-9 and TRBJ2-5; 8 bases line up with TRBD2. Germline V gene sequence: CDR1 SEHNR, CDR2 FQNEAQ (reference sequence). This CDR3 region has 17 residues. Germline trimming cut 5 bases from V and 3 bases from J; bases unmatched to any gene: 14.